Below, 16 T cell receptor beta chains from the same sample are listed, as sequenced in a study of cytomegalovirus exposure and HLA in healthy donors (dated by TCRdb to about 2017). The method behind the library was the immunoSEQ multiplex PCR assay. A mixture of 60 forward primers for TCR Vbeta segments and 13 reverse primers for TCR Jbeta segments was used in the multiplex PCR. This is the immuneACCESS table as TCRdb keeps it, with only in-frame sequences that have V and J called. A part of the clones is gone; compared with another copy, unresolved V genes explain less than half, and the rest is unexplained. The sample records 120,000 or so clones, roughly 83% of which are singletons. The ten largest make up about 20% of the sample. Sequenced material: PBMCs. The receptors were gathered from a man between 18 and 29 years old in good health and CMV-seropositive.

This clone was found a few times. The rearrangement uses TRBV29-1 and TRBJ1-1, with TRBD1 matching over 12 bases. Trimming removed 7 bases from V and 1 base from J; junction bases left unmatched: 4. The CDR3 runs to 14 residues. CDR1 and CDR2 from the germline V gene are SQVTM and ANQGSEA. This CDR3 reads CSGGTGGANTEAFF. CDR3 nucleotides: TGCAGCGGCGGGACAGGGGGCGCGAACACTGAAGCTTTCTTT.

The genes are TRBV6-5 and TRBJ2-3, with TRBD2 as a possible D gene (5 bases). The CDR3 is 15 amino acids. Germline loops: CDR1 MNHEY, CDR2 SVGAGI. Trimming removed 6 bases at V and 0 bases at J, with 13 bases between. The CDR3 DNA reads as TGTGCCAGCAGACGCGGACGGACTAGCACAGATACGCAGTATTTT. Translation gives CASRRGRTSTDTQYF.

Points on this clone: One junction end does not reproduce the germline sequence, and a read error may be involved. This chain connects TRBV10-2 to TRBJ2-5; 8 bases are shared with TRBD2. This CDR3 contains 13 residues. Germline CDR1 WSHSY, CDR2 SAAADI. CDR3 amino acids: CASSLAGQGTQYF. Here the CDR3 DNA reads TGCGCCAGCAGTTTAGCGGGGCAAGGGACCCAGTACTTC.

This clone was recorded only once. This sample includes further DNA sequences coding for the same CDR3. This rearrangement joins TRBV30 to TRBJ1-1; a possible D gene is TRBD1 (5 bases). Germline values: CDR1 GTSNPN, CDR2 SVGIG (reference sequence). With 2 bases removed from V and 5 bases from J, the gap between germline ends came to 6 bases. The CDR3 has 11 amino acids. The CDR3 region is CAWSRGTEAFF. The CDR3 coding sequence is TGTGCCTGGAGTAGGGGAACTGAAGCTTTCTTT. Looking up the rest from reference TRBV30 and TRBJ1-1 gives the full variable domain: SQTIHQWPATLVQPVGSPLSLECTVEGTSNPNLYWYRQAAGRGLQLLFYSVGIGQISSEVPQNLSASRPQDRQFILSSKKLLLSDSGFYLCAWSRGTEAFFGQGTRLTVV.

This clone was detected only a few times. Other DNA sequences from this sample encode an identical CDR3 as well. The chain employs TRBV6-1 and TRBJ2-2, with D possibly matching TRBD2 (6 bases). V gave up 4 bases and J gave up 1 base, with 7 bases separating them. CDR3 length equals 14 residues. The germline CDR1 and CDR2 sequences are MNHNS and SASEGT. The CDR3 here is CASSVEGNTGELFF. As DNA, the CDR3 is TGTGCCAGCAGTGTGGAGGGGAACACCGGGGAGCTGTTTTTT.

The chain links TRBV25-1 to TRBJ1-6, with 7 bases that match TRBD1. This CDR3 spans 15 amino acids. Germline loops: CDR1 MGHDK, CDR2 SYGVNS. The V segment lost 5 bases and the J segment 11 bases; nucleotides outside the gene matches: 12. CDR3 protein: CASSKDDREGAPLHF. In DNA, the CDR3 is TGTGCCAGCAGTAAAGACGACAGGGAAGGAGCACCCCTCCACTTT.

This clone has more than one count but fewer than ten. The gene calls are TRBV6-1 and TRBJ2-6; D call uncertain. The CDR3 consists of 16 residues. Germline loops: CDR1 MNHNS, CDR2 SASEGT. Between the trimmed V and J ends, which lost 4 bases and 0 bases, there was a span of 10 bases. The CDR3 here is CASSVPGSSGANVLTF. The CDR3 nucleotides are TGTGCCAGCAGTGTCCCAGGTAGCTCTGGGGCCAACGTCCTGACTTTC.

The chain links TRBV7-9 to TRBJ1-1; D might be TRBD1 (5 bases). This CDR3 spans 14 amino acids. Looked up from germline, CDR1 is SEHNR and CDR2 is FQNEAQ (reference sequence). The ends were cut back, 6 bases at V and 2 bases at J, with 13 bases in the middle. CDR3 bases: TGTGCCAGCAGTCCCAGGGAAGCCAACACTGAAGCTTTCTTT. Its protein is CASSPREANTEAFF.

This chain uses TRBV15 with TRBJ1-3; D is uncertain. This CDR3 has 15 residues. Germline V lookup: CDR1 LNHNV, CDR2 YYDKDF (reference sequence). V shed 1 base and J shed 4 bases, with 11 bases lying between them. The CDR3 reads CATSRGRGFGNTIYF. Written as DNA, the CDR3 is TGTGCCACCAGCAGAGGTCGGGGTTTCGGAAACACCATATATTTT.

V is TRBV19 and J is TRBJ1-5; D unresolved. Trimming took 5 bases from V and 6 from J, leaving 5 bases between them. The CDR3 totals 11 residues. Germline V gives CDR1 LNHDA, CDR2 SQIVND (reference sequence). The CDR3 DNA sequence: TGTGCCAGTAGTTCGGGTCAGCCCCAGCATTTT. This sequence encodes CASSSGQPQHF.

The chain has TRBV2 and TRBJ2-5; the match to TRBD1 covers 7 bases. CDR1 is SNHLY, CDR2 FYNNEI, per germline. The CDR3 consists of 13 residues. After removal of 7 bases from V and 5 bases from J, the junction contained 7 bases not matched to a gene. CDR3 sequence reads: CASTRGPVETQYF. CDR3 coding DNA: TGTGCCAGCACTAGGGGGCCGGTGGAGACCCAGTACTTC.

This rearrangement joins TRBV5-4 to TRBJ1-6; D might be TRBD1 (5 bases). Germline lookup yields CDR1 SGHNT and CDR2 YYREEE (reference sequence). V lost 3 bases and J lost 10, with 14 bases in between. The CDR3 sequence is 14 residues long. CDR3 region: CASSWTGEGSPLHF. CDR3 coding DNA: TGTGCCAGCAGCTGGACGGGGGAGGGATCACCCCTCCACTTT.

The V gene is TRBV2, the J gene TRBJ1-1; 7 bases are a match to TRBD1. Germline V gene sequence: CDR1 SNHLY, CDR2 FYNNEI. The V gene end was trimmed by 6 bases and the J gene end by 3 bases; junction bases not matched to a gene: 13. The CDR3 covers 16 residues. CDR3 loop: CASRDDRDPSYTEAFF. The CDR3 DNA reads as TGTGCCAGCAGAGACGACAGGGATCCCTCGTACACTGAAGCTTTCTTT.

This sequence joins TRBV18 and TRBJ1-1, with TRBD1 as a possible D gene (6 bases). Trimming took 5 bases from V and 2 from J, leaving 15 bases between them. CDR1 is KGHSH and CDR2 is LQKENI in the germline V gene. The length of the CDR3 is 15 residues. The DNA for the CDR3 is TGTGCCAGCTCAAATACACGACAGGATAACACTGAAGCTTTCTTT. Amino acids: CASSNTRQDNTEAFF.

This rearrangement joins TRBV27 to TRBJ1-2; a possible D gene is TRBD1 (6 bases). Deletions cut 6 bases from V and 4 bases from J, with 9 bases between. The germline V gene has CDR1 MNHEY and CDR2 SMNVEV (reference sequence). This CDR3 region has 12 residues. CDR3 DNA: TGTGCCAGCAGACAGGGTGTCTATGGCTACACCTTC. It codes for CASRQGVYGYTF.

The chain uses TRBV6-5 and TRBJ2-5; 8 nucleotides align to TRBD1. J lost 5 bases, V lost 6 bases, and 5 bases had no gene match. The germline gives CDR1 MNHEY, CDR2 SVGAGI. The length of the CDR3 is 13 residues. In nucleotides, the CDR3 is TGTGCCAGCAGCCAGGGGGCGGGGGAGACCCAGTACTTC. This translates into CASSQGAGETQYF.